This T cell receptor (beta chain) comes out of a study of shared clonotypes between healthy human individuals. Study-wide results and limits: Rarefaction exposed incomplete sorted-subset sequencing despite large depth. How much donors shared clonotypes was expected to be affected by sequencing depth.

Terminally differentiated effector memory CD45RA+ cells were left out of the naive CD8 fraction, which was CD45RO-negative and positively selected for CCR7. CDR3 size: 16 residues. Trimming removed 4 bases from V and 6 bases from J, with 18 bases in between. CDR1 is SEHNR, CDR2 FQNEAQ, per germline (reference sequence). The test was conducted at deep level. Using around 180 ng DNA, around 30,000 T cell genomes, the sorted-subset replicate PCRs were run. The repertoire was sequenced with immunoSEQ multiplex PCR; TCRdb's copy has only in-frame clones and lacks some. This sample has approximately 2,000,000 clones, with 80% to 95% found just once. A note on this clone: Antigen: not known.

The sample comprised naive CD8+ T cells from PBMCs. V and J are TRBV7-9 and TRBJ1-4; D remains ambiguous. This TCR was recovered from a man between 18 and 29 years old in good health. Some clones in this sample may be carry-over from other donors' samples. The CDR3 reads CASSSPERDFYEKLFF. The CDR3 bases are TGTGCCAGCAGCTCGCCCGAAAGGGATTTCTATGAAAAACTGTTTTTT.